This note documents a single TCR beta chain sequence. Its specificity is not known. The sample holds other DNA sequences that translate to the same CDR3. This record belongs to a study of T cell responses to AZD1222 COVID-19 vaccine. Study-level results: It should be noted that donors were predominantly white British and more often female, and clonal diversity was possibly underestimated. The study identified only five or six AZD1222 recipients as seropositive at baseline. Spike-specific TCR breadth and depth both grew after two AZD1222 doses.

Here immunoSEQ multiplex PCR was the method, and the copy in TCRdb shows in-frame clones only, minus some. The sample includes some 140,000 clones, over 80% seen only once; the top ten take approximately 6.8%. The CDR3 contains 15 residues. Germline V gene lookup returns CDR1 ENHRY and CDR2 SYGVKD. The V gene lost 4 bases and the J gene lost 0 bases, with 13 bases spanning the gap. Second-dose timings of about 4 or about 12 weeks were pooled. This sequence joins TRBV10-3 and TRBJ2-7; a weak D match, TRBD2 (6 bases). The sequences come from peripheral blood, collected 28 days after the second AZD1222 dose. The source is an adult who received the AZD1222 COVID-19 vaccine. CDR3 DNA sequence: TGTGCCATCAGTGGGGGGACTCCTGGCTCCTACGAGCAGTACTTC. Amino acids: CAISGGTPGSYEQYF.